One and the same sample provided the 21 T cell receptor beta chains below, sequenced in a study of blood T cell repertoires in COVID-19. TCRdb's table, derived via immunoSEQ multiplex PCR, lists solely in-frame clones and lacks some. The top ten hold under 3% of the sample, which has some 140,000 clones, 87% seen once. The material sequenced was peripheral blood. The source of these receptors is a man aged 50 to 59 with active COVID-19.

This clone was counted a single time. At one of its ends the junction is not consistent with the germline gene, which may arise from a read error. CDR3 in DNA: TGTACTAGTGGTCACGATTCAGGGCTGCCTGAAGCTTTCTTT. This sequence encodes CTSGHDSGLPEAFF. The genes are TRBV12-5 and TRBJ1-1; possibly TRBD1 for D (5 bases). Germline V CDR1 and CDR2: LGHNT, FRNRAP. This CDR3 spans 14 amino acids.

The chain links TRBV6-5 to TRBJ2-7, with 10 bases identical to TRBD2. The CDR3 has 14 amino acids. V trimming: 6 bases; J trimming: 4 bases; junction bases outside the gene matches: 6. Per the germline V gene, CDR1 is MNHEY and CDR2 is SVGAGI. DNA for the CDR3: TGTGCCAGCAGGGACGGACTAGCGGCGTACGAGCAGTACTTC. The encoded protein is CASRDGLAAYEQYF.

The V call is TRBV6-2 or TRBV6-3, the J call TRBJ2-1, with a weak D call TRBD2 (6 bases). This CDR3 spans 12 amino acids. The germline V and J ends were trimmed by 3 bases and 10 bases, with 10 bases remaining between them. CDR1 is MNHEY and CDR2 is SVGEGT in the germline V gene. For the CDR3, the DNA is TGTGCCAGCAGTTATTCGGGACTCGAGCAGTTCTTC. It is translated as CASSYSGLEQFF.

The chain joins TRBV7-2 to TRBJ1-5, with a weak D call TRBD1 (6 bases). CDR1 SGHTA and CDR2 FQGNSA come from the germline V gene. The CDR3 covers 15 residues. Trimming took 0 bases from V and 9 from J, leaving 15 bases between them. The CDR3 loop is CASSLALRGQGPQHF. DNA for the CDR3: TGTGCCAGCAGCTTAGCGCTGCGGGGGCAAGGGCCCCAGCATTTT.

The rearrangement uses TRBV10-3 and TRBJ2-7; TRBD1 is a possible D gene (5 bases). V was pared by 6 bases and J by 0 bases, with 9 bases between. Per germline, CDR1 ENHRY and CDR2 SYGVKD. This CDR3 region has 13 residues. The CDR3 reads CAIRQESSYEQYF. In DNA, the CDR3 is TGTGCCATCAGACAGGAGAGCTCCTACGAGCAGTACTTC.

J is TRBJ2-2 and V is TRBV19; TRBD1 matches 9 bases. Unmatched junction bases numbered 9, after V lost 6 bases and J lost 7 bases. CDR3 size: 15 residues. Germline V gene data show CDR1 as LNHDA and CDR2 as SQIVND (reference sequence). For the CDR3, the DNA is TGTGCCAGTAGACTTACAGGGGGCGGTCACGGGGAGCTGTTTTTT. The encoded protein is CASRLTGGGHGELFF. Based on the CDR3 plus reference TRBV19 and TRBJ2-2, the full variable domain is DGGITQSPKYLFRKEGQNVTLSCEQNLNHDAMYWYRQDPGQGLRLIYYSQIVNDFQKGDIAEGYSVSREKKESFPLTVTSAQKNPTAFYLCASRLTGGGHGELFFGEGSRLTVL.

The chain joins TRBV4-1 to TRBJ2-7; 12 bases line up with TRBD2. V shed 3 bases and J 0 bases; nucleotides not matched to a gene: 9. The CDR3 loop spans 18 amino acids. The germline CDR1 and CDR2 sequences are MGHRA and YSYEKL. The DNA of the CDR3 is TGCGCCAGCAGCCAGTTGACTAGCGGGGGCCTAAGCTCCTACGAGCAGTACTTC. It translates to CASSQLTSGGLSSYEQYF.

J is TRBJ2-1 and V is TRBV5-1, with 7 positions matching TRBD1. The CDR3 has 14 amino acids. In germline, CDR1 is SGHRS, CDR2 YFSETQ. Trimming at V came to 6 bases and at J to 6 bases, leaving 9 bases not matched to a gene. CDR3 residues: CASTPGTAFNEQFF. The CDR3, as DNA: TGCGCCAGCACCCCCGGGACAGCCTTCAATGAGCAGTTCTTC.

The chain combines TRBV30 with TRBJ1-1; no reliable D call. Germline V gene lookup returns CDR1 GTSNPN and CDR2 SVGIG (reference sequence). The CDR3 consists of 13 residues. V shed 4 bases and J shed 7 bases, with 16 bases lying between them. CDR3 protein: CAWTPQAVGEAFF. CDR3 in DNA: TGTGCCTGGACCCCCCAGGCCGTGGGTGAAGCTTTCTTT.

This clone has just a few counts. The genes are TRBV7-6 and TRBJ2-5, with 9 bases identical to TRBD1. The CDR3 is 17 residues long. Looked up from germline, CDR1 is SGHVS and CDR2 is FNYEAQ. With V trimmed by 1 base and J by 5 bases, 11 bases remained unmatched. The CDR3 protein is CASSLVVQGAVEETQYF. CDR3 in DNA: TGTGCCAGCAGCTTAGTGGTACAGGGGGCTGTGGAGGAGACCCAGTACTTC.

The rearrangement joins TRBV10-3 to TRBJ1-4; 9 nucleotides align to TRBD1. The CDR3 consists of 19 residues. V lost 6 bases to trimming and J lost 0 bases; unmatched junction nucleotides: 14. Per the germline V gene, CDR1 is ENHRY and CDR2 is SYGVKD. The CDR3 loop reads CAISDPTGGIDSTNEKLFF. The CDR3 DNA reads as TGTGCCATCAGCGACCCCACAGGGGGCATCGATTCAACTAATGAAAAACTGTTTTTT.

The chain is built from TRBV9 and TRBJ2-5; TRBD2 might be the D (6 bases). V was clipped by 0 bases and J by 3 bases, with 9 bases between them. The CDR3 loop spans 14 amino acids. Germline CDR1 is SGDLS and CDR2 is YYNGEE. Here the CDR3 reads CASSVDRGKETQYF. CDR3 coding DNA: TGTGCCAGCAGCGTAGACCGGGGGAAAGAGACCCAGTACTTC.

The chain is built from TRBV5-1 and TRBJ2-7; tentative D call: TRBD1 (6 bases). The V gene's germline CDR1 is SGHRS and CDR2 YFSETQ. V shed 5 bases and J shed 5 bases, with 14 bases lying between them. This CDR3 spans 13 amino acids. This chain's CDR3 is CASRDTGLDEQYF. In DNA form, the CDR3 reads TGCGCCAGCAGGGATACAGGGTTAGACGAGCAGTACTTC.

This clone has a single count. The chain uses TRBV19 and TRBJ2-3, with no clear D. The CDR3 totals 13 residues. Trimming removed 4 bases from V and 1 base from J, with 6 bases in between. Germline-derived CDR1 and CDR2 are LNHDA and SQIVND (reference sequence). The CDR3, as DNA: TGTGCCAGTAGTAATGGAGGCACAGATACGCAGTATTTT. Its translation is CASSNGGTDTQYF.

This chain links TRBV6-5 with TRBJ2-7; 7 bases agree with TRBD1. Trimming took 8 bases from V and 1 from J; bases not matched to a gene: 5. The CDR3 loop spans 13 amino acids. From germline, CDR1 is MNHEY and CDR2 SVGAGI. The CDR3 region has the DNA TGTGCCAGCGCCGGGGACAGTTCCTACGAGCAGTACTTC. Translated: CASAGDSSYEQYF.

This rearrangement joins TRBV6-2 or TRBV6-3 to TRBJ2-5, with 10 nucleotides matching TRBD2. The CDR3 contains 15 residues. J lost 5 bases, V lost 4 bases, and 7 bases had no gene match. Germline CDR1 reads MNHEY; CDR2 reads SVGEGT. Written as DNA, the CDR3 is TGTGCCAGCAGTTGGAATAGCGGGGGGTGGGAGACCCAGTACTTC. Its translation: CASSWNSGGWETQYF.

This chain uses TRBV10-1 with TRBJ2-7; tentative D call: TRBD1 (5 bases). Germline loops: CDR1 WNHNN, CDR2 SYGVQD (reference sequence). CDR3 length: 15 residues. Trimming stripped 6 bases from V and 0 bases from J, with 15 bases between. CDR3 bases: TGCGCCAGCAGGATCGTACAGGATAGCTCCTACGAGCAGTACTTC. Its protein product is CASRIVQDSSYEQYF.

This sequence joins TRBV9 and TRBJ2-7, with 7 bases lining up with TRBD1. CDR1 and CDR2 (germline): SGDLS, YYNGEE. The CDR3 sequence is 14 residues long. Trimming at V came to 7 bases and at J to 7 bases, leaving 14 bases not matched to a gene. CDR3 sequence (DNA): TGTGCCAGCGAAGGGGGACAGTTGAATGGGGAGCAGTACTTC. This encodes CASEGGQLNGEQYF.

The chain couples TRBV4-1 to TRBJ2-3, with TRBD1 as a possible D gene (6 bases). CDR1 and CDR2 (germline): MGHRA, YSYEKL. V gave up 4 bases and J gave up 6 bases, with 17 bases separating them. The CDR3 is 15 residues long. CDR3 nucleotide sequence: TGCGCCAGCAGCCGCACCGGGACGCAGGGGGATACGCAGTATTTT. Protein sequence: CASSRTGTQGDTQYF.

This chain joins TRBV6-4 and TRBJ2-2; maybe TRBD1 (8 bases). The CDR3 totals 17 residues. V lost 1 base to trimming and J lost 4 bases, with 16 bases between them. CDR1 is MRHNA, CDR2 SNTAGT, per germline. This CDR3 reads CASSDWGGQDRTGELFF. CDR3 nucleotide sequence: TGTGCCAGCAGTGACTGGGGGGGACAGGACCGCACCGGGGAGCTGTTTTTT.

V is TRBV15 and J is TRBJ1-2; D is possibly TRBD1 (6 bases). The CDR3 is 15 residues long. V was clipped by 8 bases and J by 7 bases, with 23 bases between them. Germline CDR1 and CDR2: LNHNV and YYDKDF (reference sequence). In DNA form, the CDR3 reads TGTGCCACCCGGGGGGAATTAGGGGGAAGCGGTGGCTACACCTTC. Encoded protein: CATRGELGGSGGYTF.